Shown below are 5 T cell receptor beta chains from a single sample sequenced in a study of blood T cells in healthy people across ages. A J-beta primer mix and a sample-barcoded 5' primer were used in a second PCR of about 7 to 12 cycles. TCRdb used MiXCR to reprocess the 5' RACE reads, holding one entry per CDR3 protein. The sample includes fewer than 2,000,000 distinct CDR3 sequences, roughly two fifths of them seen just once. The material sequenced was blood. These TCRs come from a human donor in good health.

This clonotype was found a few times. The rearrangement links TRBV29-1 to TRBJ1-1; D is undetermined. The CDR3 length is 11 residues. Germline V gene sequence: CDR1 SQVTM, CDR2 ANQGSEA. The V gene lost 2 bases and the J gene lost 6 bases, with 7 bases spanning the gap. Written as DNA, the CDR3 is TGCAGCGTTGAACCCCCCCCTGAAGCTTTCTTT. Amino acid sequence: CSVEPPPEAFF.

The chain links TRBV6-5 to TRBJ2-1, with D possibly being TRBD2 (7 bases). The V and J ends lost 6 bases and 0 bases respectively, with 15 bases between them. CDR1 and CDR2 from the germline V gene are MNHEY and SVGAGI. The CDR3 is made up of 16 amino acids. In DNA form, the CDR3 reads TGTGCCAGCAGCAACGGGGGGCTTAACTCCTACAATGAGCAGTTCTTC. Translating it yields CASSNGGLNSYNEQFF.

Concerning this clonotype itself: At one of its ends the junction is not consistent with the germline gene, which may arise from a read error. The chain recombines TRBV28 with TRBJ1-1; D is ambiguous. The V gene's germline CDR1 is MDHEN and CDR2 SYDVKM. The CDR3 totals 14 residues. Written as DNA, the CDR3 is TGTGCCAGCAATTTAGGTCTTTCCCCCACTGAAGCTTTCTTT. This gives the protein CASNLGLSPTEAFF.

This chain joins TRBV7-2 and TRBJ1-1; TRBD1 matches 11 bases. Germline assignment: CDR1 SGHTA and CDR2 FQGNSA. With V trimmed by 5 bases and J by 8 bases, 13 bases remained unmatched. This CDR3 region has 16 residues. The CDR3 DNA reads TGTGCCAGCAGCGTAGGACAGGGGGCTTCGATTTGGGAAGCTTTCTTT. This gives the protein CASSVGQGASIWEAFF.

The rearrangement joins TRBV7-2 to TRBJ2-2; 8 bases are a match to TRBD2. From germline, CDR1 is SGHTA and CDR2 FQGNSA. The CDR3 is made up of 16 amino acids. Trimming removed 7 bases from V and 5 bases from J; junction bases left unmatched: 12. The CDR3 nucleotides are TGTGCCAGCACCCCGGTCGGGGGGGCGAGGACCGGGGAGCTGTTTTTT. It yields the protein CASTPVGGARTGELFF.